This note documents a single TCR beta chain sequence. The target antigen is unknown. The data are from a study of cytomegalovirus exposure and HLA in healthy donors. V shed 1 base and J 2 bases; nucleotides not matched to a gene: 8. CDR1 is LGHNA and CDR2 is YNFKEQ in the germline V gene. The CDR3 is made up of 17 amino acids. Study-level points and caveats: Later analysis associated a missense DCLRE1C variant with TCR beta V- and J-gene trimming. The study recorded 160 or so TCR beta chains that were cytomegalovirus-associated. A later analysis found most CMV-associated TCR beta chains apparently HLA-restricted. TCR beta sequences reportedly predicted most subjects' HLA-A and HLA-B alleles accurately.

The PCR used 60 Vbeta and 13 Jbeta primers. Assay: immunoSEQ multiplex PCR; the TCRdb copy retains only in-frame clones and omits some. The ten most abundant clones cover less than 20% of a sample with 68,000 or so clones. The rearrangement joins TRBV4-2 to TRBJ2-5; TRBD1 agrees at 9 bases. The clonotype was recovered from a boy aged 5 to 17 in good health and CMV-seronegative. The sequenced sample consisted of PBMCs. The CDR3 bases are TGTGCCAGCAGCCAAGGGGCCGGCGGACAGGGGCAAGAGACCCAGTACTTC. Translated, it gives CASSQGAGGQGQETQYF.